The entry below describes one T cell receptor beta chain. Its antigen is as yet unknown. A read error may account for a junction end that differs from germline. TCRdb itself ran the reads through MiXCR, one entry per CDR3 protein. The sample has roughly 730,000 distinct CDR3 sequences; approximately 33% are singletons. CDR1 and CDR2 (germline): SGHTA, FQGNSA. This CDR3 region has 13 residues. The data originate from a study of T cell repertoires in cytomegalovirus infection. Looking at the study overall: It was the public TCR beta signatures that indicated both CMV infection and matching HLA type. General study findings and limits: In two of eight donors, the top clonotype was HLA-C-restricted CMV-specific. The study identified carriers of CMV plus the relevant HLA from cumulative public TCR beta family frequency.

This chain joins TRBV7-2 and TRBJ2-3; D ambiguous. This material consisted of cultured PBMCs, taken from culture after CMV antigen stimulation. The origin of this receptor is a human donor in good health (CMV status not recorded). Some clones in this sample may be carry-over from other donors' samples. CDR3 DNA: TGTGCCAGCAGCTTAGCCCCCGCAGAAACGCAGTATTTT. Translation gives CASSLAPAETQYF.